This entry concerns a single TCR beta chain. In the original analysis: Estimation of nucleated cell counts was performed using reference gene primer amplification. Sequencing used immunoSEQ multiplex PCR; TCRdb keeps in-frame clones, though not all of them. V and J calls and clone size follow that table, whereas D and trimming were derived from the DNA. The data contain about 150,000 clones, more than 80% of them singletons. While infection was still active, Seattle patients were enrolled and then followed longitudinally. The data originate from a study of blood T cell repertoires in COVID-19. For the study at large: Sources were T cells, B-cell-depleted T cells, or PBMCs; the material itself was cDNA or gDNA.

Germline V gene lookup returns CDR1 ENHRY and CDR2 SYGVKD. This CDR3 contains 15 residues. V gave up 3 bases and J gave up 6 bases; unmatched junction bases: 10. The sample was peripheral blood. The J gene is TRBJ2-7, the V gene TRBV10-3; 8 nucleotides line up with TRBD2. The receptor was derived from a man aged 18 to 30 with COVID-19, enrolled during active disease. CDR3: CAISDRGSGVGEQYF. In nucleotides, the CDR3 is TGTGCCATCAGTGATCGGGGTAGCGGGGTCGGCGAGCAGTACTTC.